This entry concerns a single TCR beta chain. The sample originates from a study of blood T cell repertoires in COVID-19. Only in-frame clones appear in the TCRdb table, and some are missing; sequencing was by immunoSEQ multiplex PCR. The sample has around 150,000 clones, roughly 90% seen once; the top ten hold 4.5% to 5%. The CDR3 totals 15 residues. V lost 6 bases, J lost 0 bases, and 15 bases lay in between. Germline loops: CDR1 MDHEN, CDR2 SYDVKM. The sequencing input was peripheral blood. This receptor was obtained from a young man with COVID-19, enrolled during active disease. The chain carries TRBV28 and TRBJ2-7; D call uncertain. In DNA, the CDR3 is TGTGCCAGCAGCTCTGGCGGCTCTAGCTCCTACGAGCAGTACTTC. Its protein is CASSSGGSSSYEQYF. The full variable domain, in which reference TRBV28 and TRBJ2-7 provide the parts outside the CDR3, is DVKVTQSSRYLVKRTGEKVFLECVQDMDHENMFWYRQDPGLGLRLIYFSYDVKMKEKGDIPEGYSVSREKKERFSLILESASTNQTSMYLCASSSGGSSSYEQYFGPGTRLTVT.